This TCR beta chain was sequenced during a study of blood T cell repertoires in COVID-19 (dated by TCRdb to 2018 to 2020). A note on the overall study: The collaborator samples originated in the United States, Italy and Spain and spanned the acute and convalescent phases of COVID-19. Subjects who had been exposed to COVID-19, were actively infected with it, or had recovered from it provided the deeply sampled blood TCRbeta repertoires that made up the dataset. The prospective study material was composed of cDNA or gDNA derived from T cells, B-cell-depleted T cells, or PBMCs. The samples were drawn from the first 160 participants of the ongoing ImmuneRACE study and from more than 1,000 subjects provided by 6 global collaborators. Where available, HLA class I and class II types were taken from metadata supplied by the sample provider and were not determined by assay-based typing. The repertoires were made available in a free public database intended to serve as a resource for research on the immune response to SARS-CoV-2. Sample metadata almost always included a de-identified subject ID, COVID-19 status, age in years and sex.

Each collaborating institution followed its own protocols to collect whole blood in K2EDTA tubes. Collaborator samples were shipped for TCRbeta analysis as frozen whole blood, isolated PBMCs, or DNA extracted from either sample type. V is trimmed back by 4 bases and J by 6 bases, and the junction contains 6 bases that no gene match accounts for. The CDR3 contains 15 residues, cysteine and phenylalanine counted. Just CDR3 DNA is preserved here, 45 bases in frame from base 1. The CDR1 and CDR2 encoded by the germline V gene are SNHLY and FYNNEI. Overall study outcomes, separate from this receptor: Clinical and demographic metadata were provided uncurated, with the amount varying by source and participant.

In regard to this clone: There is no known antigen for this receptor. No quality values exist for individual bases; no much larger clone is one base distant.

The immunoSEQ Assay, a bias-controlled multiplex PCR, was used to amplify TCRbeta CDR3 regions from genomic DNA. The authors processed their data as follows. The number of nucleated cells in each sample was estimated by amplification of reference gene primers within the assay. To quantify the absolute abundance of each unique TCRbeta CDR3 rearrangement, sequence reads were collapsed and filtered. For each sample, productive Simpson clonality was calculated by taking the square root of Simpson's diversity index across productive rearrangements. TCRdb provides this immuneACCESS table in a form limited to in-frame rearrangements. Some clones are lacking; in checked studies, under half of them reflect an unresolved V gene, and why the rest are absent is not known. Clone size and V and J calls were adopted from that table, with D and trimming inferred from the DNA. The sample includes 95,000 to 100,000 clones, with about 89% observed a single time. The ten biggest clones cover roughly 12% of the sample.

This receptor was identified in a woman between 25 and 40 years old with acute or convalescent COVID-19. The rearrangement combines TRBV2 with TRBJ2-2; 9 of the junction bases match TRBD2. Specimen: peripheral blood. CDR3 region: CASSASGGIPGELFF. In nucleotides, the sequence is TGTGCCAGCAGTGCGAGCGGGGGGATACCCGGGGAGCTGTTTTTT.